This T cell receptor beta chain comes out of a study of OX40 agonist ivuxolimab in advanced cancers. The wider study: A history of anti-PD-1, anti-PD-L1 or anti-CTLA-4 therapy was acceptable, and approximately 40% had some.

Generated by immunoSEQ multiplex PCR, the TCRdb table keeps only in-frame clones and is missing some. Of just over 80,000 clones listed, 80% to 90% were seen once; the top ten hold 0.3% to 0.4%. If patients had autoimmune disease history or systemic immunosuppression, they were excluded. Of note for this clone: The antigen remains unidentified.

V lost 6 bases, J lost 5 bases, and 12 bases stayed unmatched. The CDR3 runs to 15 residues. Germline V gene data show CDR1 as MRHNA and CDR2 as SNTAGT. Study-level findings and limits: Compared with others, partial responders at 0.1-3.0 mg/kg displayed clonal expansion among the lowest.

The sequence was obtained from an adult with an advanced solid tumor such as melanoma, head and neck, liver or kidney cancer. The V and J genes are TRBV6-4 and TRBJ1-2; 7 positions agree with TRBD1. Sequenced material: CD4+ or CD8+ T cells sorted from blood, taken in a trial of the OX40 agonist ivuxolimab. The CDR3 DNA sequence: TGTGCCAGCAGCAAGAGTCCGGGACAGAGATATGGCTACACCTTC. This sequence encodes CASSKSPGQRYGYTF.